The rows below give T cell receptor beta chains drawn from one sample of a study of T cell changes during pregnancy in multiple sclerosis. Only in-frame clones appear in the TCRdb table, and some are missing; sequencing was by immunoSEQ multiplex PCR. The data show 45,000 to 65,000 clones, roughly 91% seen once. The sequencing here drew on CD4+ T cells from peripheral blood mononuclear cells, taken in the third trimester of pregnancy. The source of these receptors is a female donor with multiple sclerosis, enrolled in a pregnancy study. The CDR3 runs from the conserved cysteine through the conserved F or W. Fields, in order: V gene, D gene, J gene, clone size, CDR3 DNA, CDR3 protein. D genes are given only for firm matches. Not all rows give a size; the values are once, few, many and, for expanded clones, a class.

TRBV15	TRBD1	TRBJ2-7	-	TGTGCCACCAGCAGAGGAGGACAGGGTTCCTACGAGCAGTACTTC	CATSRGGQGSYEQYF
TRBV11-2	TRBD2	TRBJ2-1	-	TGTGCCAGCAGCCTTGCTAGCGGGGTCTCCTACAATGAGCAGTTCTTC	CASSLASGVSYNEQFF
TRBV5-1	-	TRBJ2-1	few	TGCGCCAGCAGCTTCATGACAGCCGACAATGAGCAGTTCTTC	CASSFMTADNEQFF
TRBV2	-	TRBJ1-4	-	TGTGCCAGCAGTGAGGTCCGAGGCCCCGGTGAAAAACTGTTTTTT	CASSEVRGPGEKLFF
TRBV5-1	-	TRBJ1-2	few	TGCGCCAGCAGCCCTGATCAGGGGAGTGGCTACACCTTC	CASSPDQGSGYTF
TRBV6-6	-	TRBJ2-2	-	TGTGCCAGCAGTTATGGCTACCCAGGGGCCGGGGAGCTGTTTTTT	CASSYGYPGAGELFF
TRBV19	TRBD1	TRBJ2-1	-	TGTGCCAGTAGCGTCACAGGGGGCAGGGAGCAGTTCTTC	CASSVTGGREQFF
TRBV7-9	-	TRBJ1-1	-	TGTGCCAGCAGCTTAGCAGGGAGGTGGACTGAAGCTTTCTTT	CASSLAGRWTEAFF
TRBV5-1	-	TRBJ1-1	few	TGCGCCAGCAGCCCCACAGGAAACACTGAAGCTTTCTTT	CASSPTGNTEAFF
TRBV9	TRBD1	TRBJ1-6	-	TGTGCCAGCAGGGTCGGGACAGCTAATAATTCACCCCTCCACTTT	CASRVGTANNSPLHF
TRBV4-2	-	TRBJ1-4	-	TGTGCCAGCAGCCCACAGGACGTCACAACTAATGAAAAACTGTTTTTT	CASSPQDVTTNEKLFF
TRBV7-2	-	TRBJ2-1	-	TGTGCCAGCAGCTTCATTCATGAGCAGTTCTTC	CASSFIHEQFF
TRBV18	TRBD1	TRBJ2-1	few	TGTGCCAGCTCACCCGGACAGGGACGCTATGAGCAGTTCTTC	CASSPGQGRYEQFF
TRBV6-1	TRBD1	TRBJ2-4	-	TGTGCCAGCAGTGAATCGACAGGGATGAACATTCAGTACTTC	CASSESTGMNIQYF
TRBV5-8	TRBD1	TRBJ1-2	once	TGTGCCAGCAGCTTGGACAGGGGGTTCGACTATGGCTACACCTTC	CASSLDRGFDYGYTF
TRBV5-1	TRBD2	TRBJ2-5	-	TGCGCCAGCAGCTTAGCTAGCGGGGAGTCCTGGGAAACCCAGTACTTC	CASSLASGESWETQYF
TRBV4-1	TRBD1	TRBJ2-6	-	TGCGCCAGCAGCCAAGGCCGGGACAGACGCTCTGGGGCCAACGTCCTGACTTTC	CASSQGRDRRSGANVLTF
TRBV19	TRBD1	TRBJ1-6	-	TGTGCCAGTAGCCGGGACAGCTCCTATAATTCACCCCTCCACTTT	CASSRDSSYNSPLHF
TRBV12-5	TRBD1	TRBJ1-2	-	TGTGCTAGTGGTATCGGGACAGGGCTTAACTATGGCTACACCTTC	CASGIGTGLNYGYTF
TRBV11-2	TRBD2	TRBJ2-7	-	TGTGCCAGCAGCTTAGTGGCTAGCGGGAATCTACCCTACGAGCAGTACTTC	CASSLVASGNLPYEQYF
TRBV19	TRBD1	TRBJ2-1	-	TGTGCCAGTAGGGACAGGGGGCGGAATGAGCAGTTCTTC	CASRDRGRNEQFF
TRBV7-8	-	TRBJ2-1	-	TGTGCCAGCAGCTTAGTGCGGGCGAGCTCCTACAATGAGCAGTTCTTC	CASSLVRASSYNEQFF
TRBV19	TRBD1	TRBJ1-2	-	TGTGCCAGTAGTCTCCGATCTGACAGGGGGGACTATGGCTACACCTTC	CASSLRSDRGDYGYTF
TRBV5-6	TRBD2	TRBJ2-7	-	TGTGCCAGCAGCTTGGGTGGGGAGGGGCAGTACTTC	CASSLGGEGQYF
TRBV30	TRBD1	TRBJ1-1	-	TGTGCCTGTTTCCGGGACAGCATGAACACTGAAGCTTTCTTT	CACFRDSMNTEAFF